The present TCR beta chain was sequenced within a study of blood T cell repertoires in COVID-19. The data were produced by immunoSEQ multiplex PCR, yet TCRdb's version contains in-frame clones alone and is incomplete. In the table there are about 150,000 clones, 88% of which are singletons. The CDR3 totals 14 residues. V was shortened by 1 base and J by 8 bases, with 13 bases between the two germline ends. The V gene's germline CDR1 is KGHSH and CDR2 LQKENI. This clonotype originated in a man between 45 and 60 years old who had recovered from COVID-19. The chain employs TRBV18 and TRBJ2-3, with D possibly TRBD1 on 6 matching bases. Material: peripheral blood. CDR3 sequence reads: CASSPLQGDGTQYF. CDR3 DNA sequence: TGTGCCAGCTCACCACTACAGGGTGACGGTACGCAGTATTTT.